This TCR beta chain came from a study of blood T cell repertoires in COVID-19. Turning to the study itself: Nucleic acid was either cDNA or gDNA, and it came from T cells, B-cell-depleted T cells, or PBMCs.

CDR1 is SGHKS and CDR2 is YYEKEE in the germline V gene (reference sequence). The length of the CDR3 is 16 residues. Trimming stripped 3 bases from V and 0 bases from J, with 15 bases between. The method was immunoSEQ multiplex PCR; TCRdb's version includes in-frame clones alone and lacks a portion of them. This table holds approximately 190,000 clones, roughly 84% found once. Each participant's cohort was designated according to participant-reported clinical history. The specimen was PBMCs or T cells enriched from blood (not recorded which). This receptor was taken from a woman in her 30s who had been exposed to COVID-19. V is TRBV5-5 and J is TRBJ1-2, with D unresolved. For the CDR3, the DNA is TGTGCCAGCAGCTCGGGCCCCCGGGGAACTAACTATGGCTACACCTTC. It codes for CASSSGPRGTNYGYTF.